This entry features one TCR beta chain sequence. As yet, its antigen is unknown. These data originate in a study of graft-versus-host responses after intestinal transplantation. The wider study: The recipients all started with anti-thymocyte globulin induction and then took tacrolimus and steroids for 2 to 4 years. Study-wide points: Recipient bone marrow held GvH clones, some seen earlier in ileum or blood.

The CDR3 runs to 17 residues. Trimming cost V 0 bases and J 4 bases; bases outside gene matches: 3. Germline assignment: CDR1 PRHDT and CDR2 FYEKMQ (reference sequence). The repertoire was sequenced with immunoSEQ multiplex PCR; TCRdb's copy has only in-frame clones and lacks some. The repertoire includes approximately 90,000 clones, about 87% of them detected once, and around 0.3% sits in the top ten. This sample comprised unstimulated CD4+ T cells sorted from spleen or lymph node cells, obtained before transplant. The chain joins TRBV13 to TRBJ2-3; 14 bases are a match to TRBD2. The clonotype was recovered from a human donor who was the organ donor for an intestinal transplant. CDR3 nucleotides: TGTGCCAGCAGCTTAGGGTGGACTAGCGGGAGGTCAGATACGCAGTATTTT. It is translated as CASSLGWTSGRSDTQYF.